Here is one T cell receptor (beta chain) with its context. Using immunoSEQ multiplex PCR, the repertoire was profiled, and TCRdb retains in-frame clones only, with some absent. The table lists 25,000 to 35,000 clones, about 86% of them singletons. The sample comes from a study of T cell changes during pregnancy in multiple sclerosis. Trimming cost V 4 bases and J 2 bases; bases outside gene matches: 8. In germline, CDR1 is SGHDT, CDR2 YYEEEE. There are 15 residues in the CDR3. The sample was CD4+ T cells from peripheral blood mononuclear cells, taken in the first trimester of pregnancy. The TCR comes from a female donor in good health, enrolled as a control in a pregnancy study. The chain uses TRBV5-6 and TRBJ2-7, with 8 bases that match TRBD1. The CDR3 region has the DNA TGTGCCAGCAGCCCACAGACAGGGGTGACCTACGAGCAGTACTTC. Translation gives CASSPQTGVTYEQYF.